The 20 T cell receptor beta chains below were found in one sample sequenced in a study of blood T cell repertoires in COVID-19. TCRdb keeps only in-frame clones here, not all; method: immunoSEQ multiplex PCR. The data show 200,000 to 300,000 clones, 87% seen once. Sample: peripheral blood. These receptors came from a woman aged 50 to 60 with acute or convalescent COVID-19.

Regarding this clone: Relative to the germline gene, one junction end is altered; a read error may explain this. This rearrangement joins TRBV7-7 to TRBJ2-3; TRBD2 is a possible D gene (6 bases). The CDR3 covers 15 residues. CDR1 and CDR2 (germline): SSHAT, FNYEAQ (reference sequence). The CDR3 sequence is CASSLAGGALDTQYF. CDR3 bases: TGTGCTAGCAGCTTAGCTGGCGGGGCTTTGGATACGCAGTATTTT.

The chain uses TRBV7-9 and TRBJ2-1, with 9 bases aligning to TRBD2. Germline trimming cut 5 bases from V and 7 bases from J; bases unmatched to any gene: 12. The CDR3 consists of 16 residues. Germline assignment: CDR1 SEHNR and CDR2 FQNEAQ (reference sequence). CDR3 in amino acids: CASSPPWASGANEQFF. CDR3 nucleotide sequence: TGTGCCAGCAGCCCTCCGTGGGCTAGCGGGGCTAATGAGCAGTTCTTC.

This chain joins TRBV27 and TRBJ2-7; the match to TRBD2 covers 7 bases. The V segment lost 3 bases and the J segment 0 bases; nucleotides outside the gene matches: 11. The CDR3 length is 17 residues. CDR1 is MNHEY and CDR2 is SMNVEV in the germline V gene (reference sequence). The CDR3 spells CASSFAPGGGYSYEQYF. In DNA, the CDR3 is TGTGCCAGCAGTTTCGCCCCGGGGGGAGGGTACTCCTACGAGCAGTACTTC.

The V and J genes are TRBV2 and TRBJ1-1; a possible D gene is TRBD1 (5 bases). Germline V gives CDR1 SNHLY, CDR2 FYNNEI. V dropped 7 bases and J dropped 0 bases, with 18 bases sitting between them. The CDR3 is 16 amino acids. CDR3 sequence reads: CASTPNPRDMNTEAFF. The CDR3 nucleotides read TGTGCCAGCACCCCTAACCCCAGGGATATGAACACTGAAGCTTTCTTT.

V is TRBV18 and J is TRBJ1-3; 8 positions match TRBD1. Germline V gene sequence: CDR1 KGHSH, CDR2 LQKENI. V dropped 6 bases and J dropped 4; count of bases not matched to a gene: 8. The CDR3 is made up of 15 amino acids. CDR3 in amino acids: CASSPAGGKGNTIYF. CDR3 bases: TGTGCCAGCTCCCCGGCAGGGGGCAAGGGAAACACCATATATTTT.

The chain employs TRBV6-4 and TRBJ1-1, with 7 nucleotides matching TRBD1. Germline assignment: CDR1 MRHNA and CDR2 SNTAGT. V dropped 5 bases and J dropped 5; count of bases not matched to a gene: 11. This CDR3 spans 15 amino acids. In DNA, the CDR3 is TGTGCCAGCAGTATTACAGGGGCCGCGGGTACTGAAGCTTTCTTT. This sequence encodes CASSITGAAGTEAFF.

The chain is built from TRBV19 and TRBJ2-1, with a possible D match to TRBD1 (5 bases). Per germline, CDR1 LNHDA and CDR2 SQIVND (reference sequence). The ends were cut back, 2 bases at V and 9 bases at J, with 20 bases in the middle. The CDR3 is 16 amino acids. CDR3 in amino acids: CASSINRQMIGGEQFF. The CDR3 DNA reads TGTGCCAGTAGTATAAATCGACAGATGATAGGCGGTGAGCAGTTCTTC.

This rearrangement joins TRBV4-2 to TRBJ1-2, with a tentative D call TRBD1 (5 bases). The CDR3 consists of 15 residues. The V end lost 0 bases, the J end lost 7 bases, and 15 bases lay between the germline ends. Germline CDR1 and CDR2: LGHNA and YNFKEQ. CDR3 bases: TGTGCCAGCAGCCAAGATAGTGGAGGGGTGGTTGGCTACACCTTC. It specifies CASSQDSGGVVGYTF.

CDR3 sequence: CASSQVPVQNTEAFF. Here the CDR3 DNA reads TGCGCCAGCAGCCAAGTGCCAGTCCAGAACACTGAAGCTTTCTTT. This chain links TRBV4-1 with TRBJ1-1; the D is unclear. The germline gives CDR1 MGHRA, CDR2 YSYEKL. This CDR3 is 15 amino acids long. The V end lost 1 base, the J end lost 1 base, and 10 bases lay between the germline ends.

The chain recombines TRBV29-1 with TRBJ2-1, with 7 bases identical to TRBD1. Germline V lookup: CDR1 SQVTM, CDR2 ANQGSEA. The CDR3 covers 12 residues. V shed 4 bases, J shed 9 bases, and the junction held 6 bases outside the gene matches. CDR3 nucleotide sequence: TGCAGCGTTGTGAAAGGGGGCTTTGAGCAGTTCTTC. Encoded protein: CSVVKGGFEQFF.

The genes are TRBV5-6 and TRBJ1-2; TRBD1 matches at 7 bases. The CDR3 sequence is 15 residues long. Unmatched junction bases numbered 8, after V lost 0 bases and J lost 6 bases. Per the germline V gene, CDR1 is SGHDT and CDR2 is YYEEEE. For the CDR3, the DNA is TGTGCCAGCAGCTTGGGGTCACAGGGGTGGAATGGCTACACCTTC. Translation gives CASSLGSQGWNGYTF.

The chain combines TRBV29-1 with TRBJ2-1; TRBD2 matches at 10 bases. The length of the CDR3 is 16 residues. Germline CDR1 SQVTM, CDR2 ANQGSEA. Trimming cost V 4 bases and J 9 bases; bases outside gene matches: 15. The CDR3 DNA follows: TGCAGCGTTGGGACGAGGACTAGCGGAATCTGGGGTGAGCAGTTCTTC. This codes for CSVGTRTSGIWGEQFF.

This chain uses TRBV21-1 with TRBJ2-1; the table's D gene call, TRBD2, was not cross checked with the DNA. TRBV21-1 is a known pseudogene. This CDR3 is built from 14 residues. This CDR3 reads CASTSIGRYNEQFF. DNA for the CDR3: TGTGCCAGCACCTCAATTGGGAGGTACAATGAGCAGTTCTTC.

CDR3 protein: CASSIVSGGNNQPQHF. The CDR3 coding sequence is TGTGCCAGTAGTATAGTTTCCGGGGGAAACAATCAGCCCCAGCATTTT. The chain carries TRBV19 and TRBJ1-5, with a tentative D call TRBD1 (5 bases). The CDR3 contains 16 residues. V gave up 1 base and J gave up 3 bases, with 13 bases separating them. The germline CDR1 and CDR2 sequences are LNHDA and SQIVND (reference sequence). Based on the CDR3 plus reference TRBV19 and TRBJ1-5, the full variable domain is DGGITQSPKYLFRKEGQNVTLSCEQNLNHDAMYWYRQDPGQGLRLIYYSQIVNDFQKGDIAEGYSVSREKKESFPLTVTSAQKNPTAFYLCASSIVSGGNNQPQHFGDGTRLSIL.

CDR3 protein: CASSLDGGEQFF. Written as DNA, the CDR3 is TGTGCCAGCAGCTTAGATGGCGGGGAGCAGTTCTTC. The rearrangement links TRBV7-6 to TRBJ2-1; possibly TRBD2 for D (5 bases). The CDR3 runs 12 residues. Germline loops: CDR1 SGHVS, CDR2 FNYEAQ. V lost 1 base to trimming and J lost 10 bases, with 8 bases between them.

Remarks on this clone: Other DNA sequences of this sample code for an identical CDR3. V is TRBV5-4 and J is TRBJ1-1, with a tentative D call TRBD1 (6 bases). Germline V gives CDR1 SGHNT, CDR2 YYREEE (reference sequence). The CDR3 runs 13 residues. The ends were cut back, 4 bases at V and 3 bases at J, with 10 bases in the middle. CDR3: CASSQGWDTEAFF. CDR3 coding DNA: TGTGCCAGCAGCCAGGGGTGGGACACTGAAGCTTTCTTT.

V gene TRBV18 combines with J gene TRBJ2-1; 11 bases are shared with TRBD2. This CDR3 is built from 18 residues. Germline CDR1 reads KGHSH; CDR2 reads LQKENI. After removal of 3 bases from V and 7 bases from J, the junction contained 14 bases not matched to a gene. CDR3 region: CASSPSPLAGGSVNEQFF. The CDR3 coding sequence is TGTGCCAGCTCACCTTCCCCCTTAGCGGGAGGGTCGGTGAATGAGCAGTTCTTC.

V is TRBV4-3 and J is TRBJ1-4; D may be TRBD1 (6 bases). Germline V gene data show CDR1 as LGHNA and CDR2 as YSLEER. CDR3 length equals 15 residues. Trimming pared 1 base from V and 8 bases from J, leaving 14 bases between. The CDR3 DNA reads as TGCGCCAGCAGCCAAGGAACAGGGCTGGGGGAAAAACTGTTTTTT. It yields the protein CASSQGTGLGEKLFF.

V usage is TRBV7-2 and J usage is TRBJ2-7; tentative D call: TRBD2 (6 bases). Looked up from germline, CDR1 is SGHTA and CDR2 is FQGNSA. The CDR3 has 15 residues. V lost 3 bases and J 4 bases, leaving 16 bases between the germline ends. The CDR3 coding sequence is TGTGCCAGCAGCTTGTCAGGAGCGGGCGGTTACGAGCAGTACTTC. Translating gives CASSLSGAGGYEQYF.

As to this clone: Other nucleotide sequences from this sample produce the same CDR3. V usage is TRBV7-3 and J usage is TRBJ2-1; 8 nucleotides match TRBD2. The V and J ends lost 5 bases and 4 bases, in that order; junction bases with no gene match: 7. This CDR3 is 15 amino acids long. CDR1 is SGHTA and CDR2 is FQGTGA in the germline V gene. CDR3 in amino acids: CASSPGAGGYNEQFF. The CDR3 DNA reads TGTGCCAGCAGCCCTGGGGCGGGAGGATACAATGAGCAGTTCTTC.